Below, one T cell receptor beta chain is given with its context. The CDR3 length is 14 residues. The V and J ends lost 5 bases and 6 bases, in that order; junction bases with no gene match: 8. Germline lookup yields CDR1 MNHEY and CDR2 SVGAGI. This sample stems from a study of radiotherapy plus CTLA-4 blockade in lung cancer. Sequenced by immunoSEQ multiplex PCR; TCRdb stores in-frame clones only, minus some. This table has more than 65,000 clones, 75% to 90% appearing once. The chain joins TRBV6-5 to TRBJ2-7, with 9 bases matching TRBD1. The receptor's source is a human donor with non-small cell lung cancer who had stable disease on radiotherapy plus ipilimumab. The sequenced sample was peripheral blood, obtained from a patient treated with radiotherapy plus ipilimumab. The CDR3 coding sequence is TGTGCCAGCAGTGCGTCCCGGGACAGGGCCGAGCAGTACTTC. Translating gives CASSASRDRAEQYF.